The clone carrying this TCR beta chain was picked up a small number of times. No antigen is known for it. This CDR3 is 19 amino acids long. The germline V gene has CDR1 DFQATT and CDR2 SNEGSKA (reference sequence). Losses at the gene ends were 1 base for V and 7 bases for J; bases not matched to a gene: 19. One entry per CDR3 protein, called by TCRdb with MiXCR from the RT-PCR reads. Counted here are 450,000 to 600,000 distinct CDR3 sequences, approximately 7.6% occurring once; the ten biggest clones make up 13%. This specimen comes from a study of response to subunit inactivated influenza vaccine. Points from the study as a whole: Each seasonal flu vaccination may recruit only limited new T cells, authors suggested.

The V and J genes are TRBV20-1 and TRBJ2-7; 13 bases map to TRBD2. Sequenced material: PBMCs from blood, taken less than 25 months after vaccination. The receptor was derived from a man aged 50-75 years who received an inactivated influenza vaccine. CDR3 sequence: CSARARDRGVGLAGVEQYF. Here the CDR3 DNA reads TGCAGTGCTAGAGCTAGGGACAGAGGAGTTGGACTAGCGGGAGTTGAGCAGTACTTC.